These 21 T cell receptor beta chains originate from one sample sequenced in a study of Ad26.COV2.S vaccination and SARS-CoV-2 variants. Treatment reported: some 19 received Ad26.COV2.S at low or high dose, single or two shots; several received placebo; per-sample allocation not given. At day 63 after the first vaccine or placebo injection, samples were drawn. Here immunoSEQ multiplex PCR was the method, and the copy in TCRdb shows in-frame clones only, minus some. This table holds around 500,000 clones, 89% found once. This specimen consisted of peripheral blood, obtained in a trial of Ad26.COV2.S vaccine versus placebo. Receptor source: a person between 18 and 65 years old who received the Ad26.COV2.S COVID-19 vaccine or a placebo.

The V gene is TRBV28, the J gene TRBJ2-4; D gene unclear. Trimming took 6 bases from V and 1 from J, leaving 16 bases between them. The germline gives CDR1 MDHEN, CDR2 SYDVKM. CDR3 length: 16 amino acids. CDR3 protein: CASRPPYSSAKNIQYF. CDR3 in DNA: TGTGCCAGCAGACCCCCCTATTCGTCGGCCAAAAACATTCAGTACTTC.

The gene calls are TRBV6-6 and TRBJ2-5, with D possibly TRBD1 on 6 matching bases. The V and J ends lost 6 bases and 1 base respectively, with 12 bases between them. The CDR3 totals 14 residues. Per the germline V gene, CDR1 is MNHNY and CDR2 is SVGAGI (reference sequence). Written as DNA, the CDR3 is TGTGCCAGCAGACCTGACAGGATCCAAGAGACCCAGTACTTC. Its protein product is CASRPDRIQETQYF.

The CDR3 nucleotides read TGTGCCAGCCCGCCCGCTATGGGCCCCTACGAGCAGTACTTC. Protein: CASPPAMGPYEQYF. The rearrangement uses TRBV6-5 and TRBJ2-7; D is unresolved. There are 14 residues in the CDR3. Looked up from germline, CDR1 is MNHEY and CDR2 is SVGAGI. With 8 bases removed from V and 2 bases from J, the gap between germline ends came to 16 bases.

The chain combines TRBV3-1 (or the pseudogene TRBV3-2) with TRBJ2-7, with a weak D call TRBD1 (5 bases). V lost 0 bases and J lost 6, with 15 bases in between. In germline, CDR1 is LGHDT, CDR2 YNNKEL (reference sequence). This CDR3 has 15 amino acids. The CDR3 DNA follows: TGTGCCAGCAGCCAAGATGAAACTGTGGGGCTCGAGCAGTACTTC. It translates to CASSQDETVGLEQYF.

V gene TRBV7-9 combines with J gene TRBJ1-6; D not resolved. The germline V gene has CDR1 SEHNR and CDR2 FQNEAQ (reference sequence). V gave up 6 bases and J gave up 1 base, with 13 bases separating them. The length of the CDR3 is 16 residues. CDR3 nucleotide sequence: TGTGCCAGCAGACTTACCGCAAATTCCTATAATTCACCCCTCCACTTT. Amino acids: CASRLTANSYNSPLHF.

This clone was seen just once. The chain carries TRBV18 and TRBJ2-7; 8 nucleotides align to TRBD2. The CDR3 is 16 residues long. V shed 3 bases and J 7 bases; nucleotides not matched to a gene: 14. The germline V gene encodes CDR1 KGHSH and CDR2 LQKENI. CDR3 nucleotides: TGTGCCAGCTCACCTCGTAGCAGCGGGAGAACGGGGGAGCAGTACTTC. Encoded protein: CASSPRSSGRTGEQYF.

CDR3 nucleotide sequence: TGTGCCAGCAGCTTAGTGGGTAGGGCTAACTATGGCTACACCTTC. It translates to CASSLVGRANYGYTF. The chain recombines TRBV7-8 with TRBJ1-2; D not resolved. The CDR3 extends over 15 amino acids. Germline assignment: CDR1 SGHVS and CDR2 FQNEAQ. V lost 1 base and J lost 0, with 9 bases in between.

This chain connects TRBV5-1 to TRBJ2-2; TRBD1 matches at 7 bases. Germline V gene data show CDR1 as SGHRS and CDR2 as YFSETQ. This CDR3 spans 15 amino acids. The junction had 5 bases not matched to a gene; V was cut back by 4 bases and J by 2 bases. CDR3 in DNA: TGCGCCAGCAGCCTAGGGACAGCAAACACCGGGGAGCTGTTTTTT. Translation gives CASSLGTANTGELFF.

CDR3 sequence: CASSQQYSGNTIYF. Here the CDR3 DNA reads TGTGCCAGCAGCCAACAGTACTCTGGAAACACCATATATTTT. The chain has TRBV16 and TRBJ1-3, with D unresolved. This CDR3 is 14 amino acids long. The V gene's germline CDR1 is KGHSY and CDR2 FQNENV. The ends were cut back, 2 bases at V and 0 bases at J, with 5 bases in the middle.

This rearrangement joins TRBV15 to TRBJ1-1; the D is unclear. V was pared by 0 bases and J by 9 bases, with 14 bases between. The CDR3 has 14 residues. Germline V CDR1 and CDR2: LNHNV, YYDKDF (reference sequence). The DNA for the CDR3 is TGTGCCACCAGCAGAGATAGGGCGAACAGAAAAGCTTTCTTT. This gives the protein CATSRDRANRKAFF.

The J gene is TRBJ1-1, the V gene TRBV18; the D gene is possibly TRBD1 (5 bases). Germline V gene data show CDR1 as KGHSH and CDR2 as LQKENI. The CDR3 totals 13 residues. Trimming left V 5 bases short and J 1 base short, with 8 bases between. The CDR3 DNA reads as TGTGCCAGCTCATGGGACGCGAACACTGAAGCTTTCTTT. Translation: CASSWDANTEAFF.

This clone is a singleton in its sample. The J gene is TRBJ1-6, the V gene TRBV3-1 (or the pseudogene TRBV3-2); a weak D match, TRBD1 (5 bases). The length of the CDR3 is 17 residues. With 2 bases removed from V and 6 bases from J, the gap between germline ends came to 17 bases. Germline CDR1 reads LGHDT; CDR2 reads YNNKEL (reference sequence). CDR3 loop: CASSQKGFLGTNSPLHF. The CDR3 DNA reads TGTGCCAGCAGCCAAAAAGGGTTCCTAGGGACTAATTCACCCCTCCACTTT.

CDR3 sequence reads: CASSGMRTDEKLFF. For the CDR3, the DNA is TGTGCCAGCAGTGGAATGAGGACGGATGAAAAACTGTTTTTT. The J gene is TRBJ1-4, the V gene TRBV2; no clear D. CDR1 and CDR2 (germline): SNHLY, FYNNEI. There are 14 residues in the CDR3. Trimming stripped 4 bases from V and 6 bases from J, with 12 bases between.

The chain is built from TRBV7-2 and TRBJ1-2, with TRBD1 as a possible D gene (6 bases). This CDR3 has 14 amino acids. V lost 5 bases and J lost 5, with 15 bases in between. CDR1 is SGHTA, CDR2 FQGNSA, per germline. The DNA of the CDR3 is TGTGCCAGCAGCCGTCAGGACAGCCCATATGGCTACACCTTC. Its protein is CASSRQDSPYGYTF.

The chain recombines TRBV28 with TRBJ1-4; D not resolved. Germline CDR1 MDHEN, CDR2 SYDVKM. This CDR3 has 16 amino acids. The V and J ends lost 5 bases and 0 bases respectively, with 13 bases between them. The chain's CDR3 is CASSPATVATNEKLFF. The DNA of the CDR3 is TGTGCCAGCAGTCCGGCGACGGTCGCAACTAATGAAAAACTGTTTTTT.

V is TRBV5-1 and J is TRBJ2-7; the D is unclear. Germline assignment: CDR1 SGHRS and CDR2 YFSETQ. Trimming left V 1 base short and J 2 bases short, with 10 bases between. CDR3 length equals 14 residues. This chain's CDR3 is CASSLNGPPYEQYF. DNA for the CDR3: TGCGCCAGCAGCTTGAATGGGCCACCCTACGAGCAGTACTTC.

The CDR3 loop reads CAISESGDRGSLSGYTF. The CDR3 nucleotides read TGTGCCATCAGTGAGTCGGGAGACAGGGGTAGCCTTAGTGGCTACACCTTC. The chain carries TRBV10-3 and TRBJ1-2; 8 bases fit TRBD1. CDR3 length: 17 residues. The trim removed 0 bases at V and 7 bases at J, leaving 13 bases unmatched. Looked up from germline, CDR1 is ENHRY and CDR2 is SYGVKD.

This clone came up once. The chain employs TRBV6-2 or TRBV6-3 and TRBJ2-7; the match to TRBD1 covers 12 bases. This CDR3 is 15 amino acids long. V lost 3 bases, J lost 4 bases, and 4 bases stayed unmatched. CDR1 is MNHEY and CDR2 is SVGEGT in the germline V gene. The CDR3 here is CASSYRDRGLYEQYF. The CDR3 region has the DNA TGTGCCAGCAGTTATCGGGACAGGGGGCTATACGAGCAGTACTTC.

The chain employs TRBV24-1 and TRBJ2-1, with D maybe TRBD2 (5 bases). V was clipped by 3 bases and J by 0 bases, with 17 bases between them. CDR3 length: 18 amino acids. Germline-derived CDR1 and CDR2 are KGHDR and SFDVKD. CDR3 sequence reads: CATSDNSVGGPSYNEQFF. In DNA form, the CDR3 reads TGTGCCACCAGTGATAACAGCGTCGGAGGCCCCTCCTACAATGAGCAGTTCTTC.

V usage is TRBV9 and J usage is TRBJ2-3; D unresolved. The CDR3 is 12 residues long. V lost 4 bases to trimming and J lost 2 bases, with 5 bases between them. Germline V gene data show CDR1 as SGDLS and CDR2 as YYNGEE. DNA for the CDR3: TGTGCCAGCAGCCCCTCCACAGATACGCAGTATTTT. Its translation: CASSPSTDTQYF.

The chain combines TRBV18 with TRBJ1-1; D ambiguous. This CDR3 is built from 14 residues. Per germline, CDR1 KGHSH and CDR2 LQKENI. The V end was cut by 3 bases, the J end by 1 base, with 9 bases between. The CDR3 DNA follows: TGTGCCAGCTCACCGATACCCACGAACACTGAAGCTTTCTTT. It is translated as CASSPIPTNTEAFF. Drawing the rest from reference TRBV18 and TRBJ1-1, the complete variable domain is NAGVMQNPRHLVRRRGQEARLRCSPMKGHSHVYWYRQLPEEGLKFMVYLQKENIIDESGMPKERFSAEFPKEGPSILRIQQVVRGDSAAYFCASSPIPTNTEAFFGQGTRLTVV.